Presented here are 7 T cell receptor beta chains from one specimen sequenced in a study of control samples from healthy donors and cancer patients. Sequencing was performed with immunoSEQ multiplex PCR; in TCRdb, only in-frame clones are kept and a portion is missing. Here the sample spans over 150,000 clones, about 94% being singletons. The sequencing sample was made of PBMCs. The receptor source for this set is a man aged 55 to 70 with colorectal cancer.

This clone was counted between two and nine times. V gene TRBV7-8 combines with J gene TRBJ1-2, with D perhaps TRBD1 (6 bases). The V and J ends lost 4 bases and 4 bases respectively, with 22 bases between them. This CDR3 is 17 amino acids long. Germline CDR1 SGHVS, CDR2 FQNEAQ. The CDR3 bases are TGTGCCAGCAGCTCGAGCTTGGCAGGGGAGTTCAGCTATGGCTACACCTTC. This codes for CASSSSLAGEFSYGYTF.

The rearrangement links TRBV19 to TRBJ1-2; D unclear. CDR3 size: 14 residues. V lost 6 bases and J lost 7, with 18 bases in between. The V gene's germline CDR1 is LNHDA and CDR2 SQIVND (reference sequence). The CDR3 reads CASSLHPRGSGYTF. Here the CDR3 DNA reads TGTGCCAGTAGCCTACACCCTCGAGGGAGTGGCTACACCTTC.

This chain uses TRBV20-1 with TRBJ2-5; D unclear. This CDR3 has 10 amino acids. CDR1 and CDR2 from the germline V gene are DFQATT and SNEGSKA (reference sequence). V was cut by 6 bases and J by 1 base, with 3 bases left in between. CDR3: CSASQETQYF. CDR3 bases: TGCAGTGCAAGCCAAGAGACCCAGTACTTC.

J is TRBJ2-7 and V is TRBV7-2, with 9 bases aligning to TRBD1. V lost 3 bases and J lost 2; bases outside the gene matches: 2. The CDR3 runs 14 residues. The germline V gene has CDR1 SGHTA and CDR2 FQGNSA. The CDR3 DNA follows: TGTGCCAGCAGCTTCGGACAGGGGACCTACGAGCAGTACTTC. Translation: CASSFGQGTYEQYF.

As to this clone: This sample also contains other DNA sequences that code for the same CDR3. The chain carries TRBV5-4 and TRBJ1-3; weak D call: TRBD1 (6 bases). This CDR3 is 15 amino acids long. The germline V and J ends were trimmed by 0 bases and 4 bases, with 11 bases remaining between them. Germline CDR1 SGHNT, CDR2 YYREEE (reference sequence). The CDR3 protein is CASSLGAGAGNTIYF. For the CDR3, the DNA is TGTGCCAGCAGCTTGGGTGCAGGGGCAGGAAACACCATATATTTT.

This clone is a singleton in its sample. V gene TRBV12-3 or TRBV12-4 combines with J gene TRBJ2-7; D is ambiguous. This CDR3 region has 11 residues. The V gene lost 5 bases and the J gene lost 4 bases, with 6 bases spanning the gap. The CDR3 spells CASSLEYEQYF. Written as DNA, the CDR3 is TGTGCCAGCAGTCTCGAATACGAGCAGTACTTC.

This chain links TRBV19 with TRBJ1-2, with 9 nucleotides matching TRBD1. The V gene end was trimmed by 4 bases and the J gene end by 6 bases; junction bases not matched to a gene: 9. Per the germline V gene, CDR1 is LNHDA and CDR2 is SQIVND (reference sequence). The CDR3 totals 15 residues. This CDR3 is CASSTTSGTGNGYTF. In DNA form, the CDR3 reads TGTGCCAGTAGTACTACTTCCGGGACAGGGAATGGCTACACCTTC.